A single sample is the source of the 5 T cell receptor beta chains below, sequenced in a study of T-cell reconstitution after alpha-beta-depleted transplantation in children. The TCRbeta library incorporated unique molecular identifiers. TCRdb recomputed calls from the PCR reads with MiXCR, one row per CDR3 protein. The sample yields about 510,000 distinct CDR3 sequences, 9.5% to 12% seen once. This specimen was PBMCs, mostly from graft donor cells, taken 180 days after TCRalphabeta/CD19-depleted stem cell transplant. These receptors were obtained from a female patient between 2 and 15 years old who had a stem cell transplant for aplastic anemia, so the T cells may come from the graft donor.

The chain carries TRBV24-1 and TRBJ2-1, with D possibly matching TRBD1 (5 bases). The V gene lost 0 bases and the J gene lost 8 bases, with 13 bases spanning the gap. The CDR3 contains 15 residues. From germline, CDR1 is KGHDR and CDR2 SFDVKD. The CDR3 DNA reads TGTGCCACCAGTGATTTGGCCAGGGCCGGCCATGAGCAGTTCTTC. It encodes CATSDLARAGHEQFF.

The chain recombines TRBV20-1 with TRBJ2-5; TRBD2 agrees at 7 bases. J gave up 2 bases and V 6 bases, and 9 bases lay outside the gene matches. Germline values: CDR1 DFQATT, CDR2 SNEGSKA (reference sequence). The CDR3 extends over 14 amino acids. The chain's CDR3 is CSASLGGSQETQYF. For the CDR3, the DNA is TGCAGTGCCTCTCTGGGGGGGTCACAAGAGACCCAGTACTTC.

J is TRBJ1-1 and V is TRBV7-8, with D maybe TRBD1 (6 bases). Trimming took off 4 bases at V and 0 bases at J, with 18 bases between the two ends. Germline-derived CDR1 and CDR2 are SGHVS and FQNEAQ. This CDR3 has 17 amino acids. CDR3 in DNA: TGTGCCAGCAGCTACCGGGACAAGGGTGTATTGAACACTGAAGCTTTCTTT. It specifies CASSYRDKGVLNTEAFF.

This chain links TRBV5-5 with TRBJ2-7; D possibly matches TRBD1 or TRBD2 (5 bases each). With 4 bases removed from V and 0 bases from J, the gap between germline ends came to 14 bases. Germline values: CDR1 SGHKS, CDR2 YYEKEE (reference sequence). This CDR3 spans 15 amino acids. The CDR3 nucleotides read TGTGCCAGCAGCATTGAACGGGACGGCTCCTACGAGCAGTACGTC. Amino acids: CASSIERDGSYEQYV.

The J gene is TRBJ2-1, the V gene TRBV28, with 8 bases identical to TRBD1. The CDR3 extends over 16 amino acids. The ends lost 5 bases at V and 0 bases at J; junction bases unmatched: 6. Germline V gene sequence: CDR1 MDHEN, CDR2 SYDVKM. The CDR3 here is CASSPWDRSSYNEQFF. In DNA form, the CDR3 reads TGTGCCAGCAGTCCCTGGGACAGGAGCTCCTACAATGAGCAGTTCTTC.